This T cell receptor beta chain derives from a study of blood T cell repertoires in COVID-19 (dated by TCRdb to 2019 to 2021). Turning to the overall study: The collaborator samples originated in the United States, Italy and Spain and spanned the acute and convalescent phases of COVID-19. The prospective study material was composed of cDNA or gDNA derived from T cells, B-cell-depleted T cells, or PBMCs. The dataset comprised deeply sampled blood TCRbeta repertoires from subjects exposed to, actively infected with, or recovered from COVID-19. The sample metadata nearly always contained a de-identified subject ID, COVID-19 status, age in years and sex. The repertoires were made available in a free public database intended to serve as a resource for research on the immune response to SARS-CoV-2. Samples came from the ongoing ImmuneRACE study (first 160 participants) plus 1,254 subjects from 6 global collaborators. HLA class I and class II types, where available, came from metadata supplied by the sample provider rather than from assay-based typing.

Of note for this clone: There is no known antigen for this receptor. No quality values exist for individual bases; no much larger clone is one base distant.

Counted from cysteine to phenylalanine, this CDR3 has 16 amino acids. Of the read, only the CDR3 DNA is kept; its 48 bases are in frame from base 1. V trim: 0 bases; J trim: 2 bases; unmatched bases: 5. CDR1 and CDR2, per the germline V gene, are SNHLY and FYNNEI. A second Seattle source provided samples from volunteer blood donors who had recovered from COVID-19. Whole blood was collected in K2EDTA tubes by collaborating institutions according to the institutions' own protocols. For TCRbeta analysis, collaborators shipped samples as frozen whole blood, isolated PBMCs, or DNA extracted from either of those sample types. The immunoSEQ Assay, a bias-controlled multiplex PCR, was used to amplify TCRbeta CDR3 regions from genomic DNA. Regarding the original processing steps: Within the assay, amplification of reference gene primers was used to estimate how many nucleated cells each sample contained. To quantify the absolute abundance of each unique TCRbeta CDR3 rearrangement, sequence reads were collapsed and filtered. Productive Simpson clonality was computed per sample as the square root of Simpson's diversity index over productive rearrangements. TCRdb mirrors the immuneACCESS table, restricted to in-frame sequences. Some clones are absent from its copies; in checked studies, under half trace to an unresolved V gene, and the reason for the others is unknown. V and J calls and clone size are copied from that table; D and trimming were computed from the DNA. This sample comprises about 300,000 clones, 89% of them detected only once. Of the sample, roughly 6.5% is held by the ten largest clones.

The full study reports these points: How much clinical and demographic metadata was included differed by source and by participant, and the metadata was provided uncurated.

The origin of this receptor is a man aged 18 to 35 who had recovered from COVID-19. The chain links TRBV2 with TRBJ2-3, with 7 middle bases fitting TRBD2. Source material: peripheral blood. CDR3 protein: CASSEARGSPTDTQYF. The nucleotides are TGTGCCAGCAGTGAAGCGCGCGGGAGCCCCACAGATACGCAGTATTTT. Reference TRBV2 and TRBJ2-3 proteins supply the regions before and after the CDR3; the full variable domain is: EPEVTQTPSHQVTQMGQEVILRCVPISNHLYFYWYRQILGQKVEFLVSFYNNEISEKSEIFDDQFSVERPDGSNFTLKIRSTKLEDSAMYFCASSEARGSPTDTQYFGPGTRLTVL.